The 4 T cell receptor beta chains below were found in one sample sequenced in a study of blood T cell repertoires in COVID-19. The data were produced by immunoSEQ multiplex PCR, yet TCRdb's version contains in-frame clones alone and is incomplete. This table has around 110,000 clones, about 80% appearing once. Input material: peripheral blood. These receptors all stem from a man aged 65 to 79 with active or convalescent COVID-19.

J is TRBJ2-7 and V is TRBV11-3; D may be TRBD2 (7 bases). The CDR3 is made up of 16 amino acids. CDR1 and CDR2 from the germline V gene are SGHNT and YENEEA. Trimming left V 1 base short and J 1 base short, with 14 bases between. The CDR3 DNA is TGTGCCAGCAGCTTAGTTGGCGGGGGCACTTCCTACGAGCAGTACTTC. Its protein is CASSLVGGGTSYEQYF.

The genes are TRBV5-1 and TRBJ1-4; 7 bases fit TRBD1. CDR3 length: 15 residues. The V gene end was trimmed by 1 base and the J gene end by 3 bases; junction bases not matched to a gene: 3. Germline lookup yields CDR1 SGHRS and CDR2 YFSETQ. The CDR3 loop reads CASSLTGTANEKLFF. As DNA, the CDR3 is TGCGCCAGCAGCTTGACCGGGACAGCTAATGAAAAACTGTTTTTT.

CDR3 DNA: TGCGCCAGCAGCTTGGGCCAGGGGGTGGAGGTGGTCACTGAAGCTTTCTTT. Protein: CASSLGQGVEVVTEAFF. V usage is TRBV5-1 and J usage is TRBJ1-1; 7 bases are a match to TRBD1. Looked up from germline, CDR1 is SGHRS and CDR2 is YFSETQ. The CDR3 runs to 17 residues. V lost 0 bases to trimming and J lost 4 bases; unmatched junction nucleotides: 12.

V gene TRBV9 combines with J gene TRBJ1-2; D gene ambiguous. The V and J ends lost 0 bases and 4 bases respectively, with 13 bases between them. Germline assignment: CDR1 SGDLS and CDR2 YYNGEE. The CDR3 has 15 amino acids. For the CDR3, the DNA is TGTGCCAGCAGCGTAGATCTGAGCATCGCCTATGGCTACACCTTC. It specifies CASSVDLSIAYGYTF.